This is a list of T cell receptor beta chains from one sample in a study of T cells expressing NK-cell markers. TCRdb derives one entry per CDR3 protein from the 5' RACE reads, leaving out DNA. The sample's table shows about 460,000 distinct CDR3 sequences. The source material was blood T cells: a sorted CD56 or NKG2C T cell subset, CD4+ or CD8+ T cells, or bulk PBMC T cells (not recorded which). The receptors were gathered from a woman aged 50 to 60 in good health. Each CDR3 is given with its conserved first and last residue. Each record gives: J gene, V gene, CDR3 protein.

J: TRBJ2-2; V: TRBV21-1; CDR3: CASSKVSHPDGELFF
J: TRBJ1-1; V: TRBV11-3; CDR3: CASSLGDRDTEAFF
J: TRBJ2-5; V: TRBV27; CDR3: CASSLSAGETQYF
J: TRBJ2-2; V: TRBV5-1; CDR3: CASNQDRTTRGGELFF
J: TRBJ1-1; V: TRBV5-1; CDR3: CASSLELGDTEAFF
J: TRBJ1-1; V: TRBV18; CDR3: CASSPGQNTEAFF
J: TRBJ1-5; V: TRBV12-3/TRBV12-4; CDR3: CASTPDRGFQPQHF
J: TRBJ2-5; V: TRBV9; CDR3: CASSVHSGRRIETQYF
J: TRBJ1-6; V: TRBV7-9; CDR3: CASSLLRFGSPLHF
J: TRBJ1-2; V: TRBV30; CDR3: CAGPTVRYGYTF
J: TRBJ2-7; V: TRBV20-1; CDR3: CSAVDRGLPYEQYF
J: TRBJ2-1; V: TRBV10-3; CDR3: CAISDPRDRNEQFF
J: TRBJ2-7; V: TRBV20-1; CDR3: CSARVPGLANYEQYF
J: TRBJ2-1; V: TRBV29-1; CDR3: CSVGLGSSTNEQFF
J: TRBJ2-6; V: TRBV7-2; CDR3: CASRPNRAGANVLTF
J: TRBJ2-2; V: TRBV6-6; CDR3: CASRREGAMAGELFF
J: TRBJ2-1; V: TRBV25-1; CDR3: CASSELLTSEAFSYNEQFF
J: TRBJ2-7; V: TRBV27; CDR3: CASSLKDRTPYEQYF
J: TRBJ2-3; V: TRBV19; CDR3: CATAARTSGRTDTQYF
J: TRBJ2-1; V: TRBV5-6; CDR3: CASSLNLHSGDEQFF
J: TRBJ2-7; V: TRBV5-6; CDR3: CASSPRRTYEQYF
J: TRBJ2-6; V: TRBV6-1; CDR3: CASTWSSGANVLTF
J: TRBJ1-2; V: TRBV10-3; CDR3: CAISEMGDSYGYTF
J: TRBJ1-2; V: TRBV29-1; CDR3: CSVETRDRGLRGGGYTF
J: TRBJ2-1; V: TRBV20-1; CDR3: CSASGRLSYNEQFF
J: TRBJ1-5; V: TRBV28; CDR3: CASSWPRGSNQPQHF
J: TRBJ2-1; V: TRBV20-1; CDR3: CSARDLQNSYNEQFF
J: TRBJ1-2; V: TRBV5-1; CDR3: CASSLEGSSIYGYTF
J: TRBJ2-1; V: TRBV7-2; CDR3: CASKERAASYNEQFF
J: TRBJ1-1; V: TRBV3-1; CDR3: CASSQDPGLTEAFF
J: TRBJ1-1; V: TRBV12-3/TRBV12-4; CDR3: CASSARVLNTEAFF
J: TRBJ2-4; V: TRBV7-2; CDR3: CASSSPSGDLAKNIQYF
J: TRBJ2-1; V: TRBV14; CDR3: CASSQDQGSNEQFF
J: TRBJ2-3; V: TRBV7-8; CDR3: CASSLGRLAGGQPDTQYF
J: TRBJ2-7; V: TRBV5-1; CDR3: CASSLTSAHYEQYF
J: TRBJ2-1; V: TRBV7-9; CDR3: CASSRGTSGLDEQFF
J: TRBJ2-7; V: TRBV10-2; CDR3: CASSESGYSYEQYF
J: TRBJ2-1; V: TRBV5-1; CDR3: CASSPGFRLGNNEQFF
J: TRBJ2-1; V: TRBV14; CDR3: CASSPAGTGTQFF
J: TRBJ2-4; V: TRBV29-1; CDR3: CSVGHRSKNIQYF
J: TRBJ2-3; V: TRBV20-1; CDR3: CSAPIAGVPDTQYF
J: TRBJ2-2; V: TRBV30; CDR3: CAWTRGSSTGELFF
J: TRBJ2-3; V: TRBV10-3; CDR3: CAIRSSSGSSDTQYF
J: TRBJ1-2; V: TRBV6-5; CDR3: CATPGGGNYGYTF
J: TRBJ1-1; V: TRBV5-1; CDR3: CASSFGLNTEAFF
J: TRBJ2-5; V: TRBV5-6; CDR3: CASSSGLAGGGETQYF
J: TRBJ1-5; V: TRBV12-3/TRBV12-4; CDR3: CASSLGGIGNQPQHF
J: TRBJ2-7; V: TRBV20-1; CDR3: CSANGREGVNEQYF
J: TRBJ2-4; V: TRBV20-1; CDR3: CSATPRSVGNIQYF
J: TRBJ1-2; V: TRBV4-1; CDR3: CASSQASGTYYGYTF
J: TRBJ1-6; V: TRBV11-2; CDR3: CASSLEGGANSPLHF